The entry below describes one TCR beta chain. The length of the CDR3 is 15 residues. Per the germline V gene, CDR1 is SGHAT and CDR2 is FQNNGV. V lost 5 bases, J lost 2 bases, and 15 bases lay in between. These data belong to a study of neoadjuvant anti-PD-1 for oral cavity cancer. Study background: Most patients had three to four biweekly doses of 3 mg/kg nivolumab before resection. Around day 43, patients without progression received a fourth nivolumab dose before surgery.

Profiling relied on immunoSEQ multiplex PCR, and the TCRdb table lists in-frame clones only, not all of them. The data contain about 15,000 clones, about 61% of them seen just once; the ten biggest clones take up 2.4%. Patients had newly diagnosed, untreated stage II-IVA oral cavity squamous cell carcinoma. The input for sequencing was PBMCs, taken before nivolumab (anti-PD-1) treatment. This sequence was found in a person aged 40-85 years with oral cavity squamous cell carcinoma. V gene TRBV11-2 combines with J gene TRBJ1-2; D remains unclear. CDR3 DNA: TGTGCCAGCAGCCCCACCGCGGGAGACAACTATGGCTACACCTTC. Encoded protein: CASSPTAGDNYGYTF.